The source of this T cell receptor (beta chain) is a study of CD8+CD57+ T cells in acquired aplastic anemia. The template for TCR beta VDJ and CDR3 sequence profiling was genomic DNA. Each CDR3 protein gets one entry after TCRdb re-called the reads with MiXCR. The table lists around 200,000 distinct CDR3 sequences, approximately 65% of them singletons. Before being chosen for sequencing, patients had shown CD8+CD57+ cell expansion by flow cytometry. This sequence was found in a human donor with aplastic anemia. Sequences were obtained from sorted CD4+, CD8+, or CD8+CD57+ T cells (not recorded which) from PBMCs.

Written as DNA, the CDR3 is TGTGCCAGCAGCTTGGAAGGTGAAGGGCGGTGGAAAAGCTACGAGCAGTACTTC. Amino acid sequence: CASSLEGEGRWKSYEQYF. The J gene is TRBJ2-7, the V gene TRBV7-9; D unclear. In germline, CDR1 is SEHNR, CDR2 FQNEAQ (reference sequence). Trimming took off 3 bases at V and 3 bases at J, with 24 bases between the two ends. This CDR3 has 18 residues.